A single sample is the source of the 20 T cell receptor beta chains below, sequenced in a study of OX40 agonist ivuxolimab in advanced cancers. Produced via immunoSEQ multiplex PCR; TCRdb's table is partial and in-frame only. The sample lists about 19,000 clones, about 70% occurring once. Source: CD4+ or CD8+ T cells sorted from blood, taken in a trial of the OX40 agonist ivuxolimab. The source is an adult with an advanced solid tumor such as melanoma, head and neck, liver or kidney cancer.

This rearrangement joins TRBV19 to TRBJ2-3; possible D gene TRBD2, 5 bases. The germline V and J ends were trimmed by 10 bases and 6 bases, with 17 bases remaining between them. Germline V gene lookup returns CDR1 LNHDA and CDR2 SQIVND (reference sequence). The CDR3 extends over 13 amino acids. CDR3 coding DNA: TGTGCCACCAGAGAGAGAGGGTCGGATACGCAGTATTTT. The encoded protein is CATRERGSDTQYF.

The V gene is TRBV15, the J gene TRBJ1-6; no reliable D call. The CDR3 contains 15 residues. Germline V gene lookup returns CDR1 LNHNV and CDR2 YYDKDF (reference sequence). V lost 0 bases and J lost 4, with 7 bases in between. The CDR3 DNA is TGTGCCACCAGCAGAGATCGAGGATATAATTCACCCCTCCACTTT. Its protein is CATSRDRGYNSPLHF.

The chain couples TRBV6-6 to TRBJ1-1; no firm D call. V gave up 2 bases and J gave up 4 bases, with 8 bases separating them. The length of the CDR3 is 13 residues. The germline V gene encodes CDR1 MNHNY and CDR2 SVGAGI (reference sequence). CDR3 sequence (DNA): TGTGCCAGCAGTTACACGCAGAGCACTGAAGCTTTCTTT. Protein: CASSYTQSTEAFF.

The rearrangement uses TRBV28 and TRBJ2-1, with D perhaps given as TRBD1 or TRBD2 (6 bases each). This CDR3 has 15 residues. The ends were cut back, 3 bases at V and 2 bases at J, with 11 bases in the middle. Germline V gene sequence: CDR1 MDHEN, CDR2 SYDVKM. In DNA, the CDR3 is TGTGCCAGCAGTTTGGAGGGGGGAGCCTACAATGAGCAGTTCTTC. Translating gives CASSLEGGAYNEQFF.

V gene TRBV11-2 combines with J gene TRBJ2-5; no clear D. CDR3 length equals 11 residues. In germline, CDR1 is SGHAT, CDR2 FQNNGV. Deletions cut 4 bases from V and 7 bases from J, with 7 bases between. The CDR3 is CASSSVGTQYF. The CDR3 DNA reads TGTGCCAGCAGCTCTGTAGGGACCCAGTACTTC.

This clone was counted a few times. Other DNA sequences of this sample code for an identical CDR3. V and J are TRBV6-1 and TRBJ2-7; 10 bases agree with TRBD2. Germline assignment: CDR1 MNHNS and CDR2 SASEGT. The junction had 0 bases not matched to a gene; V was cut back by 1 base and J by 0 bases. The CDR3 loop spans 15 amino acids. The CDR3 DNA is TGTGCCAGCAGTGAAGGGACTAGCGGCTCCTACGAGCAGTACTTC. Amino acids: CASSEGTSGSYEQYF.

In nucleotides, the CDR3 is TGTGCCAGCAGCCTGAGCGGGGGGACCTACAATGAGCAGTTCTTC. This gives the protein CASSLSGGTYNEQFF. This chain connects TRBV7-2 to TRBJ2-1, with 9 bases identical to TRBD2. After removal of 5 bases from V and 2 bases from J, the junction contained 4 bases not matched to a gene. In germline, CDR1 is SGHTA, CDR2 FQGNSA. The CDR3 contains 15 residues.

This clone was recorded only once. For the CDR3, the DNA is TGTGCCAGCAGCTTCCGGGACAGGGCTCGAGGGAACACTGAAGCTTTCTTT. Translation: CASSFRDRARGNTEAFF. This rearrangement joins TRBV7-2 to TRBJ1-1, with 9 bases identical to TRBD1. The length of the CDR3 is 17 residues. Germline CDR1 and CDR2: SGHTA and FQGNSA. V was clipped by 3 bases and J by 1 base; unmatched bases: 9.

This rearrangement joins TRBV4-3 to TRBJ1-1; unclear D gene. Germline lookup yields CDR1 LGHNA and CDR2 YSLEER. The CDR3 totals 15 residues. V was trimmed by 0 bases and J by 3 bases, leaving 11 bases between them. CDR3 residues: CASSQDSEGYTEAFF. The CDR3 DNA reads TGCGCCAGCAGCCAAGATTCGGAAGGCTACACTGAAGCTTTCTTT.

The V call is TRBV7-3, the J call TRBJ2-5; 8 nucleotides agree with TRBD2. J gave up 4 bases and V 1 base, and 5 bases lay outside the gene matches. Germline V gene data show CDR1 as SGHTA and CDR2 as FQGTGA. The CDR3 consists of 15 residues. The CDR3 region has the DNA TGTGCCAGCAGCTTAATGGGACTAGAAACAGAGACCCAGTACTTC. Protein sequence: CASSLMGLETETQYF. The variable domain in full, with the rest retrieved from reference TRBV7-3 and TRBJ2-5, is GAGVSQTPSNKVTEKGKYVELRCDPISGHTALYWYRQSLGQGPEFLIYFQGTGAADDSGLPNDRFFAVRPEGSVSTLKIQRTERGDSAVYLCASSLMGLETETQYFGPGTRLLVL.

This clone was counted only a few times. The chain carries TRBV5-4 and TRBJ2-7; D is possibly TRBD1 or TRBD2 (6 bases each). CDR3 size: 15 residues. Trimming removed 0 bases at V and 3 bases at J, with 13 bases between. CDR1 and CDR2 (germline): SGHNT, YYREEE (reference sequence). CDR3 region: CASSLAGAPDYEQYF. CDR3 sequence (DNA): TGTGCCAGCAGCTTGGCGGGGGCGCCTGACTACGAGCAGTACTTC.

This clone was counted between two and nine times. Other DNA sequences from this sample encode an identical CDR3 as well. The chain has TRBV28 and TRBJ2-7; D assignment may be TRBD1 or TRBD2 (6 bases each). V was trimmed by 3 bases and J by 0 bases, leaving 12 bases between them. CDR3 length: 15 residues. Germline V gene lookup returns CDR1 MDHEN and CDR2 SYDVKM. The CDR3 loop is CASSFGGGSSYEQYF. The CDR3 DNA reads TGTGCCAGCAGTTTTGGAGGGGGTTCCTCCTACGAGCAGTACTTC. The whole variable domain, remainder taken from reference TRBV28 and TRBJ2-7, is DVKVTQSSRYLVKRTGEKVFLECVQDMDHENMFWYRQDPGLGLRLIYFSYDVKMKEKGDIPEGYSVSREKKERFSLILESASTNQTSMYLCASSFGGGSSYEQYFGPGTRLTVT.

The CDR3 protein is CASSPSSGLTYPLYEQYF. CDR3 sequence (DNA): TGTGCCAGTAGTCCGTCGTCGGGACTAACGTACCCTCTTTACGAGCAGTACTTC. The rearrangement uses TRBV19 and TRBJ2-7; 7 bases fit TRBD2. The CDR3 totals 18 residues. In germline, CDR1 is LNHDA, CDR2 SQIVND (reference sequence). V was clipped by 5 bases and J by 4 bases; unmatched bases: 20. Drawing the rest from reference TRBV19 and TRBJ2-7, the complete variable domain is DGGITQSPKYLFRKEGQNVTLSCEQNLNHDAMYWYRQDPGQGLRLIYYSQIVNDFQKGDIAEGYSVSREKKESFPLTVTSAQKNPTAFYLCASSPSSGLTYPLYEQYFGPGTRLTVT.

This chain joins TRBV4-3 and TRBJ2-3; D gene ambiguous. The CDR3 is 13 residues long. The germline gives CDR1 LGHNA, CDR2 YSLEER. Between the trimmed V and J ends, which lost 0 bases and 5 bases, there was a span of 6 bases. The CDR3 nucleotides are TGCGCCAGCAGCCAAGATGGGGAAGATACGCAGTATTTT. Translating it yields CASSQDGEDTQYF.

The chain carries TRBV27 and TRBJ2-1; the match to TRBD1 covers 8 bases. Germline V gene lookup returns CDR1 MNHEY and CDR2 SMNVEV (reference sequence). This CDR3 has 15 residues. Losses at the gene ends were 8 bases for V and 8 bases for J; bases not matched to a gene: 14. This CDR3 reads CASSSGTGYTDEQFF. The CDR3 bases are TGTGCCAGCTCTTCCGGGACAGGCTATACCGATGAGCAGTTCTTC.

V usage is TRBV19 and J usage is TRBJ2-3; 9 bases agree with TRBD1. The trim removed 5 bases at V and 2 bases at J, leaving 11 bases unmatched. This CDR3 region has 17 residues. Germline values: CDR1 LNHDA, CDR2 SQIVND (reference sequence). CDR3 nucleotide sequence: TGTGCCAGTAGTCCCGACGGACAGGGGAGGTCCACAGATACGCAGTATTTT. It encodes CASSPDGQGRSTDTQYF.

The chain carries TRBV5-1 and TRBJ1-4; the D gene is possibly TRBD1 (5 bases). The V and J ends lost 4 bases and 6 bases respectively, with 13 bases between them. The germline V gene encodes CDR1 SGHRS and CDR2 YFSETQ. The CDR3 spans 14 residues. CDR3 coding DNA: TGCGCCAGCAGCCCCGGGACGGACTATGAAAAACTGTTTTTT. It specifies CASSPGTDYEKLFF. The full variable domain, rest sourced from reference TRBV5-1 and TRBJ1-4, is KAGVTQTPRYLIKTRGQQVTLSCSPISGHRSVSWYQQTPGQGLQFLFEYFSETQRNKGNFPGRFSGRQFSNSRSEMNVSTLELGDSALYLCASSPGTDYEKLFFGSGTQLSVL.

Only a few counts were recorded for this clone. Here the CDR3 reads CASIGGVEPTDTQYF. The DNA for the CDR3 is TGTGCCAGCATAGGGGGCGTCGAACCCACAGATACGCAGTATTTT. This chain joins TRBV27 and TRBJ2-3, with 7 positions matching TRBD1. Per germline, CDR1 MNHEY and CDR2 SMNVEV (reference sequence). This CDR3 has 15 residues. With V trimmed by 7 bases and J by 2 bases, 9 bases remained unmatched.

J is TRBJ2-6 and V is TRBV7-9; D remains ambiguous. Germline lookup yields CDR1 SEHNR and CDR2 FQNEAQ (reference sequence). The V end was cut by 5 bases, the J end by 1 base, with 18 bases between. The CDR3 is 18 residues long. CDR3 protein: CASSRVLERASGANVLTF. CDR3 sequence (DNA): TGTGCCAGCAGCCGCGTCCTGGAACGGGCATCTGGGGCCAACGTCCTGACTTTC.

V and J are TRBV10-3 and TRBJ2-2; D unresolved. CDR3 length: 13 amino acids. Per germline, CDR1 ENHRY and CDR2 SYGVKD. Trimming took 6 bases from V and 0 from J, leaving 5 bases between them. The CDR3 loop reads CAIRHSNTGELFF. For the CDR3, the DNA is TGTGCCATCAGACACTCGAACACCGGGGAGCTGTTTTTT.